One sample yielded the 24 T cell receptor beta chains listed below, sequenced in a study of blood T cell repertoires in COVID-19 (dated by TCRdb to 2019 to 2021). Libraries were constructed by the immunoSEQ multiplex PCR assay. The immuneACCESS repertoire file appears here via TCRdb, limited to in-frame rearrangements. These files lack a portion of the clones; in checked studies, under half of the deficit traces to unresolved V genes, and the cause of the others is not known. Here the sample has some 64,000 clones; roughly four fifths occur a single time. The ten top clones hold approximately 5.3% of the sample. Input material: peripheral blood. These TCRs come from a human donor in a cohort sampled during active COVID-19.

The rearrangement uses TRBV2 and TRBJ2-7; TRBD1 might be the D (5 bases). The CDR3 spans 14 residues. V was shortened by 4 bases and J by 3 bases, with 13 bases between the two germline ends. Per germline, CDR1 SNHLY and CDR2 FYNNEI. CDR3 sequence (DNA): TGTGCCAGCAGTGGGGTCGTAGGGGTCTACGAGCAGTACTTC. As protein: CASSGVVGVYEQYF.

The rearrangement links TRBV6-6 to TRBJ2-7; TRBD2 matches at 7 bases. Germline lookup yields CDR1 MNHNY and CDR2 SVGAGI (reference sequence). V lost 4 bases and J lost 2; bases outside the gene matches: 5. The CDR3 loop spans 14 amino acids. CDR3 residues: CASSSPSGPYEQYF. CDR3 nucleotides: TGTGCCAGCAGTTCCCCTAGCGGACCCTACGAGCAGTACTTC.

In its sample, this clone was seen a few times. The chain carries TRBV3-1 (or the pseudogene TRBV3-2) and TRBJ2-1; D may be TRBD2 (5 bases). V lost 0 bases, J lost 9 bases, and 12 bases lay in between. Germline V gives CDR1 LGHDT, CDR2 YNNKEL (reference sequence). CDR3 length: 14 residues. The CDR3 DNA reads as TGTGCCAGCAGCCAAGAAAGGGTCCGGGGTGAGCAGTTCTTC. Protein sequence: CASSQERVRGEQFF.

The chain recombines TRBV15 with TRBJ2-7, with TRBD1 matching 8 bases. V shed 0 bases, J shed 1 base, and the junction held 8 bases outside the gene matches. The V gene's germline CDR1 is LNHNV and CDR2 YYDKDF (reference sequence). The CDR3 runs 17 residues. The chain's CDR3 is CATSRDLPGQASYEQYF. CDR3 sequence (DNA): TGTGCCACCAGCAGAGATCTTCCGGGACAGGCGTCCTACGAGCAGTACTTC.

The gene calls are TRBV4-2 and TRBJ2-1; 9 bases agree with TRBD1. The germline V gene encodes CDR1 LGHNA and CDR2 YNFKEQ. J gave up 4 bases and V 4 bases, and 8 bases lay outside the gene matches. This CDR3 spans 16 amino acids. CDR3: CASSRAGTGIYNEQFF. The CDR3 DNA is TGTGCCAGCAGCCGAGCCGGGACAGGGATTTACAATGAGCAGTTCTTC.

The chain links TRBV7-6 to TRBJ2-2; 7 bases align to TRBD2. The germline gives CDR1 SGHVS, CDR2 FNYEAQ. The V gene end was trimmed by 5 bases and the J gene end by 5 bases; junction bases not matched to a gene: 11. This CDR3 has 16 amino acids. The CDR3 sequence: CASSPTPGGGTGELFF. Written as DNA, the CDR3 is TGTGCCAGCAGCCCGACTCCGGGGGGAGGAACCGGGGAGCTGTTTTTT. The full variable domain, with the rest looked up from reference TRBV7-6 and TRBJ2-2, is GAGVSQSPRYKVTKRGQDVALRCDPISGHVSLYWYRQALGQGPEFLTYFNYEAQQDKSGLPNDRFSAERPEGSISTLTIQRTEQRDSAMYRCASSPTPGGGTGELFFGEGSRLTVL.

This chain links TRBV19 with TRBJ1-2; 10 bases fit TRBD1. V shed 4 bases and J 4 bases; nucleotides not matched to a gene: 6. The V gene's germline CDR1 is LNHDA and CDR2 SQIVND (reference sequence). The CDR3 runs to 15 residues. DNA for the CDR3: TGTGCCAGTAGTACGGGGACAGGGGCCTTCTATGGCTACACCTTC. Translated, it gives CASSTGTGAFYGYTF.

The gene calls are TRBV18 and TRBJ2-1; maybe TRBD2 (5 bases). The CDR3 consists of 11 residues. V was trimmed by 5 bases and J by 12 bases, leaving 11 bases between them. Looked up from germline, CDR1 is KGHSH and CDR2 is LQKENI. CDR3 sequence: CASSTGIGQFF. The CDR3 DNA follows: TGTGCCAGCTCAACGGGGATCGGGCAGTTCTTC. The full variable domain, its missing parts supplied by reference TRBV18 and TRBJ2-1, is NAGVMQNPRHLVRRRGQEARLRCSPMKGHSHVYWYRQLPEEGLKFMVYLQKENIIDESGMPKERFSAEFPKEGPSILRIQQVVRGDSAAYFCASSTGIGQFFGPGTRLTVL.

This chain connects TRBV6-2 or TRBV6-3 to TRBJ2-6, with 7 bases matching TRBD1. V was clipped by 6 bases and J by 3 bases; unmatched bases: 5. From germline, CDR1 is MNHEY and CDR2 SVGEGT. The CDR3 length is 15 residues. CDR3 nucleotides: TGTGCCAGCAGCCCTACAGGGGTTGGGGCCAACGTCCTGACTTTC. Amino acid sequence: CASSPTGVGANVLTF.

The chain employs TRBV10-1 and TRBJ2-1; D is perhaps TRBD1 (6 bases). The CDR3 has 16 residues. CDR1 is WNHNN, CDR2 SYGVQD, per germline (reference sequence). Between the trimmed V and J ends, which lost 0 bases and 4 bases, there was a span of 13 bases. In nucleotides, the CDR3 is TGCGCCAGCAGTGAGTCCAGGGGTCCAGGGTACAATGAGCAGTTCTTC. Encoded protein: CASSESRGPGYNEQFF.

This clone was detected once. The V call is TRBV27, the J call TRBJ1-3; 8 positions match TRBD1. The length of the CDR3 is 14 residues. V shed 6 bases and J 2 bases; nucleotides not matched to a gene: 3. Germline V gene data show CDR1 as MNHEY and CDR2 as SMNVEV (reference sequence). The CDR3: CASRSGGAGNTIYF. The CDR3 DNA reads TGTGCCAGCAGGTCAGGGGGCGCTGGAAACACCATATATTTT.

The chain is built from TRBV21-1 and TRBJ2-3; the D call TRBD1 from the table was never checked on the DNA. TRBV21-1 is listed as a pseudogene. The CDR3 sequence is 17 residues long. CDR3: CASSKPQGSASTDTQYF. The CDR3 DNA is TGTGCCAGCAGCAAGCCTCAGGGGTCGGCCAGCACAGATACGCAGTATTTT.

The CDR3 coding sequence is TGCAGCGTTGATAAGGGCGGGGGTGGCGAGCAGTACTTC. This gives the protein CSVDKGGGGEQYF. This rearrangement joins TRBV29-1 to TRBJ2-7; 7 positions agree with TRBD2. The CDR3 contains 13 residues. V was clipped by 3 bases and J by 6 bases; unmatched bases: 8. Germline lookup yields CDR1 SQVTM and CDR2 ANQGSEA.

For the CDR3, the DNA is TGTGCCAGCAGTGGAGGGACAGGGAGGGCAGAGACCCAGTACTTC. Amino acids: CASSGGTGRAETQYF. The chain couples TRBV2 to TRBJ2-5; 9 bases are shared with TRBD1. CDR1 is SNHLY, CDR2 FYNNEI, per germline. V gave up 4 bases and J gave up 4 bases; unmatched junction bases: 7. This CDR3 region has 15 residues. The full variable domain, rest sourced from reference TRBV2 and TRBJ2-5, is EPEVTQTPSHQVTQMGQEVILRCVPISNHLYFYWYRQILGQKVEFLVSFYNNEISEKSEIFDDQFSVERPDGSNFTLKIRSTKLEDSAMYFCASSGGTGRAETQYFGPGTRLLVL.

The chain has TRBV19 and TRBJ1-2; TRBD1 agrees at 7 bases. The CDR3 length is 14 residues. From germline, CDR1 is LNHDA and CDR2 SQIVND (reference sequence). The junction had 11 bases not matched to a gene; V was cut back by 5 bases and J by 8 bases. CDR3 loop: CASSLGGGSGGYTF. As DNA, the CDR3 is TGTGCCAGTAGTCTCGGAGGGGGCTCAGGGGGCTACACCTTC.

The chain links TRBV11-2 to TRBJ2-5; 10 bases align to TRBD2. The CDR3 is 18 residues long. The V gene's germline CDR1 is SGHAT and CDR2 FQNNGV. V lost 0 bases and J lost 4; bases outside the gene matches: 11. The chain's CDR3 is CASSLDRASGGWGETQYF. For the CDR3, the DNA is TGTGCCAGCAGCTTAGATCGGGCTAGCGGGGGTTGGGGAGAGACCCAGTACTTC.

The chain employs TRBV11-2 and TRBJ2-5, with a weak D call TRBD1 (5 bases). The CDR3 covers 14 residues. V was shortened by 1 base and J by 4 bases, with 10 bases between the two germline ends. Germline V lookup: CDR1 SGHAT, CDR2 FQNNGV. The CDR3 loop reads CASSLARASETQYF. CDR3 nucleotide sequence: TGTGCCAGCAGCTTAGCCAGGGCTTCAGAGACCCAGTACTTC.

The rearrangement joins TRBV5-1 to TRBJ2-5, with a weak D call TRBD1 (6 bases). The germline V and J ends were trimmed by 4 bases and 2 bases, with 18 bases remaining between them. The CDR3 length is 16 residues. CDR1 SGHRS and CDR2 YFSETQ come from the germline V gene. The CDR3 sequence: CASSPWPGQIQETQYF. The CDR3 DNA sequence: TGCGCCAGCAGCCCCTGGCCGGGACAAATACAAGAGACCCAGTACTTC. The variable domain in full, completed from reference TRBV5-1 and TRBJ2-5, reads KAGVTQTPRYLIKTRGQQVTLSCSPISGHRSVSWYQQTPGQGLQFLFEYFSETQRNKGNFPGRFSGRQFSNSRSEMNVSTLELGDSALYLCASSPWPGQIQETQYFGPGTRLLVL.

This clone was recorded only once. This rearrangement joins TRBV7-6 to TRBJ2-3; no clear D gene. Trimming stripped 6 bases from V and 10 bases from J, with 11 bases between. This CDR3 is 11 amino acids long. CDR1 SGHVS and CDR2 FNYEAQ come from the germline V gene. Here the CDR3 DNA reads TGTGCCAGCAGTTACTTAGAGGCGCAGTATTTT. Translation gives CASSYLEAQYF.

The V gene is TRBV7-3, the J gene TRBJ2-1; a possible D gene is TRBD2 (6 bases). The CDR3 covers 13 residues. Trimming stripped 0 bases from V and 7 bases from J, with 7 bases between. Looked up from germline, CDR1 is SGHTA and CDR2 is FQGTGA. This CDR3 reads CASSLTRGNEQFF. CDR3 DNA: TGTGCCAGCAGCTTAACTCGGGGGAATGAGCAGTTCTTC. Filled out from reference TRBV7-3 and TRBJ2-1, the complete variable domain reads GAGVSQTPSNKVTEKGKYVELRCDPISGHTALYWYRQSLGQGPEFLIYFQGTGAADDSGLPNDRFFAVRPEGSVSTLKIQRTERGDSAVYLCASSLTRGNEQFFGPGTRLTVL.

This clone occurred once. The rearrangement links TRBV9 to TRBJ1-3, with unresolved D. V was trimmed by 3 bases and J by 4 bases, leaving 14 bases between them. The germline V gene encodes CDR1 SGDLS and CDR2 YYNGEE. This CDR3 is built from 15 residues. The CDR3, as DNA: TGTGCCAGCAGCGCCGTGGCAACGGGGGGAAACACCATATATTTT. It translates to CASSAVATGGNTIYF.

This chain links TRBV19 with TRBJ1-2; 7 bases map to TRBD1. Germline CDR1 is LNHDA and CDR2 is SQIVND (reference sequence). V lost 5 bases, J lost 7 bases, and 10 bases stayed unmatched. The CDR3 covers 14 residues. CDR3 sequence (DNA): TGTGCCAGTAGTGTGAAGACAGGGATTGGTGGCTACACCTTC. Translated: CASSVKTGIGGYTF.

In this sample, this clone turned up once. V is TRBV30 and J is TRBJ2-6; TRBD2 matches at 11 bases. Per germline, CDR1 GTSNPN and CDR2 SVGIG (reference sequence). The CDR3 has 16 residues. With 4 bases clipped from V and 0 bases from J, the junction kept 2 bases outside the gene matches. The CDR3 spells CAWNSGGASGANVLTF. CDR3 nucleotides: TGTGCCTGGAATAGCGGGGGGGCCTCTGGGGCCAACGTCCTGACTTTC.

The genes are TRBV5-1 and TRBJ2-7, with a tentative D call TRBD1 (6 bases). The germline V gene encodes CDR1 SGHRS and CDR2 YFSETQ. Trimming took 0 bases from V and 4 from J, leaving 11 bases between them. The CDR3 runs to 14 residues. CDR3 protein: CASSLDGQSYEQYF. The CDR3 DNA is TGCGCCAGCAGCTTGGACGGACAGTCGTACGAGCAGTACTTC. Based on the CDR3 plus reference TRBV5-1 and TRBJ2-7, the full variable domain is KAGVTQTPRYLIKTRGQQVTLSCSPISGHRSVSWYQQTPGQGLQFLFEYFSETQRNKGNFPGRFSGRQFSNSRSEMNVSTLELGDSALYLCASSLDGQSYEQYFGPGTRLTVT.